The T cell receptor beta chain described here comes from a study of shared clonotypes between healthy human individuals (dated by TCRdb to the early 2020s). Study-level background: A few men and a couple of women, aged 18 to 49 years, made up the cohort. Per donor, three plates each were used for CD4 naive and CD4 memory, two for CD8 naive, and one for CD8 memory. The study deeply sequenced blood TCR repertoires of five healthy adults to estimate repertoire size and the extent of clonotype sharing between individuals. Libraries were prepared and TCR repertoires were sequenced by different laboratories using diverse techniques, in order to increase sequencing depth and limit assay-specific biases. Leukapheresis yielded between about 0.94 and 10 billion PBMCs per donor. General findings and caveats noted by the study authors: Naive subsets generally had larger estimated clonotype richness than memory subsets. Incomplete sequencing was indicated by rarefaction of sorted-subset datasets, despite the large sequencing depth. Pairwise subsampling indicated that sequencing depth was expected to affect the degree of clonotype sharing among donors. Compared with non-shared clonotypes, clonotypes shared by all four sorted-subset donors had higher generation probabilities. Sampling was restricted to blood, and TCR repertoires in tissues likely differ from the TCR repertoires found in blood. Because the study included a small number of donors, the genetic and exposure-history diversity represented was limited. When several donors were compared, the shared fraction of clonotypes was about 5.4% for naive CD4, roughly 3.3% for naive CD8, 2.3% for memory CD4, and less than 0.5% for memory CD8.

TCR CDR3 regions were amplified from genomic DNA by multiplex PCR using the deep immunoSEQ assay. Extracted genomic DNA from each cell subset was distributed evenly across all wells of several immunoSEQ 96-well plates, and each plate was treated as a replicate. For sorted subsets, approximately 210 ng of genomic DNA, equivalent to 25,000 to 35,000 T cell genomes, went into each replicate PCR. Purified libraries were measured with a Qubit 3.0 fluorometer, size-checked on a Bioanalyzer 2100, and measured again with the KAPA Library Quantification kit. Each immunoSEQ 96-well plate was sequenced on its own single-read 150-cycle Illumina NextSeq 550 flow cell. Per the authors' processing: Because the immunoSEQ output included only junctional sequences and no quality scores, the filtering could not be the same as the filtering used for full-length reads. To assign V/J genes and CDR3, sequences were annotated against IMGT germline references using PyIR, a Python wrapper for IgBLAST v1.9. Reads with weak V/J assignments (E-value above 1e-6), missing CDR3, stop codons, out-of-frame junctions, or ambiguous translated residues were removed. A V3J clonotype was defined by an identical inferred V gene, J gene, and CDR3 amino acid sequence. The percentage overlap between two repertoires was calculated by dividing the number of shared unique clonotypes by the size of the smaller repertoire. Three approaches were used to assess repertoire richness: RTK rarefaction, the Chao1 estimator, and Recon v2.1 estimates of unobserved clonotypes. Generation probabilities were computed with OLGA for all TCRbeta clonotypes obtained by the gDNA method from several donors. TCRdb stores this immuneACCESS table with in-frame sequences only. Part of the clones is absent; in the studies checked, under half of the shortfall reflects unresolved V genes, and no reason is known for the rest. V, J and clone size are taken as reported in that table, and D and trimming were inferred from the DNA itself. The table for this sample lists 1.6 million or so clones; over 95% of them were counted only once. The biggest ten clones account for 0.95% to 1.5% of the sample.

Comment on this clone: The specificity of this receptor is unknown. No qualities accompany the bases; no much larger clone lies one base away.

Looking up the germline V gene (reference sequence) yields CDR1 MNHEY and CDR2 SMNVEV. The CDR3, cysteine through phenylalanine, is 17 amino acids long. The kept DNA is CDR3 alone, 51 bases in frame from the first base. V has 3 bases trimmed and J has 5 bases trimmed; junction bases matching no gene number 14. Donors were healthy HIV-negative adults with no recently reported acute infections or vaccinations. Every donor was a Caucasian adult residing in Nashville, Tennessee, USA. CD4+ T cells were enriched through magnetic negative selection, after which naive cells were positively selected on CD45RA and the remaining negative fraction served as the memory subset. After blood collection by leukapheresis, PBMCs were isolated using Ficoll-Histopaque density gradient centrifugation and then cryopreserved in the vapor phase of liquid nitrogen. Analytical flow cytometry was used to check the purity and quantity of every magnetically sorted T cell population. Genomic DNA was isolated from every sorted fraction and measured by UV absorbance on a Nanodrop 2000c.

Specimen: naive CD4+ T cells sorted from blood. This specimen's cell subset or site label, interpreted: CD45RA+ positively selected. This TCR was sampled from a man aged 25 to 45 in good health. The chain uses TRBV27 and TRBJ1-1; TRBD1 matches 8 bases in the middle. In nucleotide form, the sequence is TGTGCCAGCAGTTTGACCTTCGACAGGGGACAATGGACTGAAGCTTTCTTT. Translated, this is CASSLTFDRGQWTEAFF.